These 12 T cell receptor beta chains were sequenced from one sample in a study of T-cell reconstitution after alpha-beta-depleted transplantation in children. Preparation of the TCRbeta library was carried out with unique molecular identifiers. TCRdb reprocessed the PCR reads with MiXCR, giving one entry per CDR3 protein. The data show 500,000 to 600,000 distinct CDR3 sequences, 27% seen once. The specimen comprised PBMCs, sampled before TCRalphabeta/CD19-depleted stem cell transplant. All receptors derive from a boy under three years old with Wiskott-Aldrich syndrome, due to receive a stem cell transplant.

This clonotype was detected only a few times. The V gene is TRBV5-1, the J gene TRBJ2-7, with D possibly matching TRBD2 (5 bases). V was trimmed by 0 bases and J by 2 bases, leaving 12 bases between them. The CDR3 length is 15 residues. Germline CDR1 is SGHRS and CDR2 is YFSETQ. This CDR3 is CASSLASGKAYEQYF. DNA for the CDR3: TGCGCCAGCAGCTTGGCGAGCGGAAAAGCCTACGAGCAGTACTTC.

This clonotype has just a few counts. This chain connects TRBV20-1 to TRBJ2-3; D gene uncertain. The germline V and J ends were trimmed by 5 bases and 7 bases, with 13 bases remaining between them. The germline CDR1 and CDR2 sequences are DFQATT and SNEGSKA (reference sequence). This CDR3 has 12 amino acids. The CDR3: CSAGLNGNTQYF. CDR3 sequence (DNA): TGCAGTGCTGGTCTTAACGGAAATACGCAGTATTTT.

In the case of this clonotype: One end of the junction is discordant with germline, which a read error may explain. CDR3 amino acids: CVSSLPRLAGGHSYNEQFF. The CDR3 bases are TGTGTCAGCAGTCTTCCAAGACTAGCGGGAGGCCACTCCTACAATGAGCAGTTCTTC. This sequence joins TRBV12-3 or TRBV12-4 and TRBJ2-1; TRBD2 aligns across 13 bases. CDR3 length: 19 residues.

This chain joins TRBV5-1 and TRBJ2-7, with D tentatively TRBD1 or TRBD2 (6 bases each). Trimming pared 0 bases from V and 2 bases from J, leaving 12 bases between. This CDR3 has 15 residues. Germline V lookup: CDR1 SGHRS, CDR2 YFSETQ. The CDR3 is CASSLEGGFTYEQYF. CDR3 nucleotides: TGCGCCAGCAGCTTGGAGGGGGGTTTCACCTACGAGCAGTACTTC.

This clonotype was detected a few times. The genes are TRBV10-3 and TRBJ1-6; no clear D gene. The V gene's germline CDR1 is ENHRY and CDR2 SYGVKD. Trimming stripped 0 bases from V and 6 bases from J, with 12 bases between. CDR3 length equals 16 residues. The CDR3, as DNA: TGTGCCATCAGTGAGTCGAAGGGCACGAGTAATTCACCCCTCCACTTT. Protein sequence: CAISESKGTSNSPLHF.

This clonotype was recorded once. The CDR3 reads CSARTLSSYEQYF. CDR3 DNA: TGCAGTGCAAGGACACTTAGCTCCTACGAGCAGTACTTC. V and J are TRBV20-1 and TRBJ2-7; D perhaps matches TRBD1 (5 bases). Per germline, CDR1 DFQATT and CDR2 SNEGSKA (reference sequence). V shed 6 bases and J shed 0 bases, with 12 bases lying between them. The CDR3 contains 13 residues.

The chain recombines TRBV20-1 with TRBJ1-1, with a possible D match to TRBD1 (6 bases). The length of the CDR3 is 13 residues. Germline V lookup: CDR1 DFQATT, CDR2 SNEGSKA (reference sequence). Trimming shortened V by 6 bases and J by 1 base, and 12 bases separated the two germline ends. The CDR3 nucleotides read TGCAGTGCGGGGGGGCCCCAGAACACTGAAGCTTTCTTT. Amino acid sequence: CSAGGPQNTEAFF.

The chain uses TRBV10-3 and TRBJ2-2; D possibly corresponds to TRBD1 (6 bases). Trimming took off 11 bases at V and 6 bases at J, with 10 bases between the two ends. The CDR3 spans 11 residues. Germline V lookup: CDR1 ENHRY, CDR2 SYGVKD. The CDR3 is CAAQGPGELFF. CDR3 nucleotide sequence: TGTGCCGCACAGGGTCCCGGGGAGCTGTTTTTT.

This clonotype was detected only a few times. J is TRBJ2-1 and V is TRBV30; D is ambiguous. Germline assignment: CDR1 GTSNPN and CDR2 SVGIG (reference sequence). CDR3 length equals 10 residues. The V end lost 1 base, the J end lost 9 bases, and 4 bases lay between the germline ends. CDR3 DNA: TGTGCCTGGAGTGCGGGTGAGCAGTTCTTC. Amino acid sequence: CAWSAGEQFF.

This chain uses TRBV2 with TRBJ1-1; a weak D match, TRBD1 (5 bases). The CDR3 spans 12 residues. Germline V gene lookup returns CDR1 SNHLY and CDR2 FYNNEI. V lost 6 bases and J lost 7, with 12 bases in between. This chain's CDR3 is CASRWGEFEAFF. CDR3 sequence (DNA): TGTGCCAGCAGGTGGGGGGAATTTGAAGCTTTCTTT.

This rearrangement joins TRBV24-1 to TRBJ2-5; 9 bases line up with TRBD2. This CDR3 is built from 16 residues. Germline CDR1 and CDR2: KGHDR and SFDVKD. V shed 5 bases and J 3 bases; nucleotides not matched to a gene: 9. The CDR3 nucleotides read TGTGCCACCAGTGGGGTTAGCGGGAGCCGGGAAGAGACCCAGTACTTC. Protein: CATSGVSGSREETQYF.

This clonotype appeared once. This chain uses TRBV6-1 with TRBJ2-7; 9 bases line up with TRBD1. Germline V lookup: CDR1 MNHNS, CDR2 SASEGT. There are 14 residues in the CDR3. Trimming cost V 3 bases and J 5 bases; bases outside gene matches: 5. As DNA, the CDR3 is TGTGCCAGCAGTGACGGGACAGGGATACACGAGCAGTACTTC. Translated: CASSDGTGIHEQYF.